This T cell receptor (beta chain) was documented in a study of blood T cell repertoires in COVID-19. Overall study: Nucleic acid was either cDNA or gDNA, and it came from T cells, B-cell-depleted T cells, or PBMCs.

V lost 5 bases and J lost 5, with 10 bases in between. The V gene's germline CDR1 is SGHRS and CDR2 YFSETQ. The length of the CDR3 is 13 residues. Measured with immunoSEQ multiplex PCR; TCRdb has only the in-frame clones, and not every one. This table has roughly 440,000 clones, roughly 88% appearing once. Sequenced material: peripheral blood. V gene TRBV5-1 combines with J gene TRBJ2-2; weak D call: TRBD2 (5 bases). This receptor was obtained from a woman in her fifties or sixties with COVID-19, enrolled during active disease. Here the CDR3 DNA reads TGCGCCAGCAGTATGGAGGTGACCGGGGAGCTGTTTTTT. It yields the protein CASSMEVTGELFF.